The 3 T cell receptor beta chains reported below all come from one sample, sequenced in a study of neurological immune-mediated disorders. Each CDR3 protein is one row after TCRdb ran MiXCR on the 5' RACE reads. The table shows 45,000 to 65,000 distinct CDR3 sequences, with around 4.2% occurring only once. The sample taken for sequencing was PBMCs. The receptors were sampled from a man aged 50 to 60 with multiple sclerosis.

This clonotype was observed many times. This sequence joins TRBV10-3 and TRBJ1-1, with 8 positions matching TRBD1. V shed 6 bases, J shed 5 bases, and the junction held 11 bases outside the gene matches. CDR1 ENHRY and CDR2 SYGVKD come from the germline V gene. The CDR3 contains 15 residues. The CDR3 coding sequence is TGTGCCATCAGGGACAGGGCCCTCGGAGCTACTGAAGCTTTCTTT. Protein sequence: CAIRDRALGATEAFF.

This clonotype was seen at least ten times. The chain combines TRBV12-3 or TRBV12-4 with TRBJ1-5; 7 positions match TRBD1. The CDR3 loop spans 16 amino acids. J gave up 0 bases and V 6 bases, and 8 bases lay outside the gene matches. This chain's CDR3 is CASRRTGVSSNQPQHF. The CDR3 bases are TGTGCCAGCAGGCGAACAGGGGTGAGTAGCAATCAGCCCCAGCATTTT.

This clonotype has at least ten counts. V usage is TRBV29-1 and J usage is TRBJ2-1; 7 bases line up with TRBD2. V shed 5 bases and J 9 bases; nucleotides not matched to a gene: 16. The germline gives CDR1 SQVTM, CDR2 ANQGSEA. The CDR3 runs to 15 residues. CDR3 nucleotide sequence: TGCAGCGTTTGGGGCAGCGGGACCATGATTGCTGAGCAGTTCTTC. Its translation is CSVWGSGTMIAEQFF.